Following are 20 T cell receptor beta chains from one sample sequenced in a study of long-term antiretroviral therapy in people with HIV. This was the immunoSEQ v3.0 assay at survey level. The repertoire was sequenced with immunoSEQ multiplex PCR; TCRdb's copy has only in-frame clones and lacks some. Here the sample spans about 24,000 clones, roughly four fifths being singletons. Sample: unsorted PBMCs, taken 0.4 years after starting antiretroviral therapy. The receptors here all came from a man aged 45 to 65 with HIV.

The V call is TRBV18, the J call TRBJ1-1, with D hard to call. The CDR3 spans 14 residues. CDR1 and CDR2 (germline): KGHSH, LQKENI. V was trimmed by 6 bases and J by 1 base, leaving 12 bases between them. The CDR3 DNA sequence: TGTGCCAGCTCCCCTTTAAGGGAGAACACTGAAGCTTTCTTT. Translating gives CASSPLRENTEAFF.

This rearrangement joins TRBV9 to TRBJ2-1; perhaps TRBD2 as D (7 bases). Germline V gene data show CDR1 as SGDLS and CDR2 as YYNGEE. V was cut by 4 bases and J by 5 bases, with 22 bases left in between. The length of the CDR3 is 17 residues. The CDR3 here is CASSPRLRGGFDNEQFF. CDR3 nucleotides: TGTGCCAGCAGCCCACGACTGAGGGGGGGGTTTGACAATGAGCAGTTCTTC.

The rearrangement uses TRBV30 and TRBJ1-3, with D tentatively TRBD1 (5 bases). V lost 4 bases to trimming and J lost 4 bases, with 14 bases between them. Germline CDR1 GTSNPN, CDR2 SVGIG (reference sequence). This CDR3 is built from 14 residues. The CDR3 spells CAWNTGPRGNTIYF. CDR3 nucleotides: TGTGCCTGGAACACGGGACCGAGAGGAAACACCATATATTTT.

The CDR3 DNA follows: TGTGCCTGGAGTGTACAGGGGAGGACGGAGACCCAGTACTTC. Residues: CAWSVQGRTETQYF. V usage is TRBV30 and J usage is TRBJ2-5; tentatively, D is TRBD1 (7 bases). This CDR3 is built from 14 residues. Germline CDR1 and CDR2: GTSNPN and SVGIG (reference sequence). Trimming shortened V by 0 bases and J by 5 bases, and 13 bases separated the two germline ends.

The J gene is TRBJ1-1, the V gene TRBV20-1; D gene unclear. CDR1 DFQATT and CDR2 SNEGSKA come from the germline V gene (reference sequence). Trimming pared 3 bases from V and 6 bases from J, leaving 8 bases between. The CDR3 is 11 amino acids. The CDR3 loop reads CSARAGSEAFF. The CDR3 DNA follows: TGCAGTGCTAGGGCGGGATCTGAAGCTTTCTTT.

The table lists this clone with a few counts. The J gene is TRBJ1-1, the V gene TRBV7-9; TRBD1 aligns across 9 bases. Unmatched junction bases numbered 11, after V lost 5 bases and J lost 1 base. The CDR3 consists of 17 residues. Germline loops: CDR1 SEHNR, CDR2 FQNEAQ (reference sequence). The CDR3 loop is CASSQLDRGKQNTEAFF. CDR3 sequence (DNA): TGTGCCAGCAGCCAACTGGACAGGGGTAAGCAGAACACTGAAGCTTTCTTT.

The V gene is TRBV19, the J gene TRBJ1-1, with 7 nucleotides matching TRBD1. Trimming took 5 bases from V and 3 from J; bases not matched to a gene: 9. The CDR3 is 15 amino acids. Germline V gives CDR1 LNHDA, CDR2 SQIVND (reference sequence). The CDR3: CASSPWRQGDTEAFF. CDR3 bases: TGTGCCAGTAGTCCTTGGCGGCAGGGGGACACTGAAGCTTTCTTT.

The V and J genes are TRBV9 and TRBJ1-1; the D is unclear. Trimming took off 0 bases at V and 3 bases at J, with 6 bases between the two ends. Per the germline V gene, CDR1 is SGDLS and CDR2 is YYNGEE. The CDR3 is 13 residues long. In DNA, the CDR3 is TGTGCCAGCAGCGTAGAGGGAGACACTGAAGCTTTCTTT. Translation: CASSVEGDTEAFF.

The gene calls are TRBV5-1 and TRBJ2-7, with 8 positions matching TRBD1. Germline CDR1 is SGHRS and CDR2 is YFSETQ. The CDR3 is 13 residues long. The J segment lost 4 bases and the V segment lost 0 bases, leaving 0 bases of the junction unmatched. CDR3 sequence: CASSLGTGYEQYF. The DNA for the CDR3 is TGCGCCAGCAGCTTGGGGACAGGGTACGAGCAGTACTTC.

This chain links TRBV10-2 with TRBJ1-2; 7 bases agree with TRBD1. CDR3 length equals 16 residues. Trimming removed 5 bases from V and 6 bases from J; junction bases left unmatched: 15. The V gene's germline CDR1 is WSHSY and CDR2 SAAADI. The CDR3 nucleotides read TGCGCCAGCAGTTCTTCTTCGACAGGGACTTCGGATGGCTACACCTTC. Protein sequence: CASSSSSTGTSDGYTF.

J is TRBJ1-6 and V is TRBV20-1; no clear D gene. The germline gives CDR1 DFQATT, CDR2 SNEGSKA (reference sequence). Trimming removed 0 bases from V and 14 bases from J, with 8 bases in between. There are 11 residues in the CDR3. The CDR3 DNA follows: TGCAGTGCTAGAGAGCTTCTATCCCTCCACTTT. This sequence encodes CSARELLSLHF.

This clone was seen a few times. The V call is TRBV9, the J call TRBJ1-6; D may be TRBD1 (5 bases). The germline gives CDR1 SGDLS, CDR2 YYNGEE. The CDR3 is 13 amino acids. V was shortened by 0 bases and J by 9 bases, with 7 bases between the two germline ends. The CDR3 sequence: CASSVGGGSPLHF. The CDR3 nucleotides are TGTGCCAGCAGCGTAGGTGGGGGTTCACCCCTCCACTTT.

The chain employs TRBV7-9 and TRBJ1-4; D remains ambiguous. Germline lookup yields CDR1 SEHNR and CDR2 FQNEAQ (reference sequence). V was cut by 1 base and J by 6 bases, with 9 bases left in between. The CDR3 covers 14 residues. CDR3 DNA sequence: TGTGCCAGCAGCTTAGGGGCAGAAGATGAAAAACTGTTTTTT. Protein product: CASSLGAEDEKLFF.

The V and J genes are TRBV6-5 and TRBJ2-5, with unresolved D. The CDR3 is 15 residues long. V was pared by 0 bases and J by 1 base, with 9 bases between. CDR1 and CDR2 from the germline V gene are MNHEY and SVGAGI. The CDR3 loop reads CASSYSRSVQETQYF. CDR3 sequence (DNA): TGTGCCAGCAGTTACTCGAGGTCGGTCCAAGAGACCCAGTACTTC.

This sequence joins TRBV7-2 and TRBJ2-5; D ambiguous. Germline CDR1 is SGHTA and CDR2 is FQGNSA. The V and J ends lost 2 bases and 4 bases respectively, with 5 bases between them. This CDR3 has 12 amino acids. The CDR3, as DNA: TGTGCCAGCAGCTTAAGTCGAGAGACCCAGTACTTC. Protein: CASSLSRETQYF.

The V and J genes are TRBV11-2 and TRBJ2-1; possibly TRBD1 for D (7 bases). The CDR3 runs to 14 residues. Germline CDR1 and CDR2: SGHAT and FQNNGV. V was pared by 3 bases and J by 5 bases, with 11 bases between. In DNA form, the CDR3 reads TGTGCCAGCAGCTTCGCAGGGGGGAACAATGAGCAGTTCTTC. Its protein is CASSFAGGNNEQFF.

Only a few counts were recorded for this clone. The chain is built from TRBV7-9 and TRBJ2-7, with 8 nucleotides matching TRBD1. V trimming: 5 bases; J trimming: 3 bases; junction bases outside the gene matches: 9. The length of the CDR3 is 15 residues. Germline V gene data show CDR1 as SEHNR and CDR2 as FQNEAQ (reference sequence). CDR3 amino acids: CASSPRDRPFYEQYF. CDR3 coding DNA: TGTGCCAGCAGCCCGCGGGACAGGCCGTTCTACGAGCAGTACTTC.

On this clone itself: At one of its ends the junction is not consistent with the germline gene, which may arise from a read error. This sequence joins TRBV7-7 and TRBJ2-1; TRBD2 is a possible D gene (5 bases). Germline V lookup: CDR1 SSHAT, CDR2 FNYEAQ (reference sequence). The CDR3 is 13 residues long. CDR3 sequence: CASSLALSNEQFF. Here the CDR3 DNA reads TGTGCTAGCAGCTTAGCGTTAAGCAATGAGCAGTTCTTC.

The rearrangement joins TRBV28 to TRBJ1-2, with 11 bases lining up with TRBD1. This CDR3 has 17 amino acids. With 2 bases clipped from V and 6 bases from J, the junction kept 11 bases outside the gene matches. Germline-derived CDR1 and CDR2 are MDHEN and SYDVKM. Here the CDR3 reads CASSLGRVGTGGHGYTF. CDR3 bases: TGTGCCAGCAGTTTAGGTAGAGTCGGGACAGGGGGACATGGCTACACCTTC.

This chain connects TRBV28 to TRBJ1-5, with no clear D. This CDR3 spans 13 amino acids. Deletions cut 3 bases from V and 1 base from J, with 4 bases between. Germline-derived CDR1 and CDR2 are MDHEN and SYDVKM. The CDR3 region is CASSLVSNQPQHF. The CDR3 coding sequence is TGTGCCAGCAGTTTGGTGAGCAATCAGCCCCAGCATTTT.